The 18 T cell receptor beta chains in this list originate from one sample, sequenced in a study of low-dose radiotherapy and immunotherapy resistance in tumors (dated by TCRdb to the early 2020s). TCRdb names Illumina HiSeq 2500 as the instrument used. First-strand cDNA was synthesized with Superscript III and a set of TRAV- and TRBV-specific primers, covering both TCRalpha and TCRbeta chains. TCRs were amplified with Phusion for around 19 PCR cycles, with a constant-region primer paired with the adapter attached to the V primers. Through fastp at Q25 and MiXCR, TCRdb rebuilt clones from the public reads, retaining in-frame beta chains. Identical CDR3 protein sequences are pooled into one entry, listed with their most common genes and DNA. For this sample the table gives around 64,000 distinct CDR3 sequences, of which around 27% were detected only once. Approximately 7% of the sample is taken by the ten largest.

The meaning of the sample's time point label: before trial treatment. Sample: PBMCs, taken before treatment. Receptors originate from a male donor with rectosigmoid adenocarcinoma.

This clonotype came up many times. V gene TRBV18 combines with J gene TRBJ2-1; 10 nucleotides match TRBD2. V lost 1 base, J lost 0 bases, and 6 bases stayed unmatched. The V gene's germline CDR1 is KGHSH and CDR2 LQKENI. The CDR3 has 18 amino acids. The CDR3 spells CASSPRTSGRGSYNEQFF. CDR3 DNA: TGTGCCAGCTCACCACGGACTAGCGGACGAGGCTCCTACAATGAGCAGTTCTTC.

On this clonotype: A read error likely explains this, since a far larger clone differs by one base. This chain connects TRBV7-8 to TRBJ2-1; maybe TRBD1 (6 bases). The length of the CDR3 is 16 residues. V lost 5 bases and J 2 bases, leaving 16 bases between the germline ends. Looked up from germline, CDR1 is SGHVS and CDR2 is FQNEAQ. The CDR3 loop is CASSRYRQAAYNEQFF. CDR3 nucleotide sequence: TGTGCCAGCAGCCGCTATAGACAGGCCGCCTACAATGAGCAGTTCTTC.

To note about this clonotype: It is likely a read error: a sequence one base away is far more abundant. The CDR3 protein is CASSEDRGHNEQYF. The DNA of the CDR3 is TGTGCCAGCAGCGAAGACAGGGGGCATAATGAGCAGTACTTC. The chain has TRBV9 and TRBJ2-7; 10 nucleotides align to TRBD1. The CDR3 length is 14 residues. Trimming took 3 bases from V and 7 from J; bases not matched to a gene: 7. CDR1 and CDR2 (germline): SGDLS, YYNGEE.

The CDR3 DNA is TGTGCCAGCTCACCAACGTCCCAGTTGTCCTACGAGCAGTACTTC. Its translation: CASSPTSQLSYEQYF. The V and J genes are TRBV18 and TRBJ2-7; D is undetermined. V gave up 2 bases and J gave up 1 base, with 12 bases separating them. This CDR3 comprises 15 residues. The germline V gene encodes CDR1 KGHSH and CDR2 LQKENI. Looking up the rest from reference TRBV18 and TRBJ2-7 gives the full variable domain: NAGVMQNPRHLVRRRGQEARLRCSPMKGHSHVYWYRQLPEEGLKFMVYLQKENIIDESGMPKERFSAEFPKEGPSILRIQQVVRGDSAAYFCASSPTSQLSYEQYFGPGTRLTVT.

The sample holds many counts of this clonotype. The chain links TRBV25-1 to TRBJ2-2; 7 nucleotides agree with TRBD2. Germline V gene sequence: CDR1 MGHDK, CDR2 SYGVNS. The V gene end was trimmed by 8 bases and the J gene end by 2 bases; junction bases not matched to a gene: 11. This CDR3 has 16 residues. For the CDR3, the DNA is TGTGCCAGCGGTTCTAGCGGTACCATTAACACCGGGGAGCTGTTTTTT. Its protein product is CASGSSGTINTGELFF.

This clonotype was recorded at least ten times. The chain uses TRBV5-1 and TRBJ2-1; 7 bases fit TRBD2. The CDR3 contains 15 residues. Germline-derived CDR1 and CDR2 are SGHRS and YFSETQ. V dropped 0 bases and J dropped 4; count of bases not matched to a gene: 4. The CDR3 coding sequence is TGCGCCAGCAGCTTGGTTGGGCGGGAGTACAATGAGCAGTTCTTC. Its protein is CASSLVGREYNEQFF.

As regards this clonotype: A far larger clone is one base from this, pointing to a likely read error. The gene calls are TRBV28 and TRBJ2-3; the D call may be TRBD1 or TRBD2 (6 bases each). This CDR3 has 15 residues. Germline V CDR1 and CDR2: MDHEN, SYDVKM. Trimming cost V 1 base and J 14 bases, with 22 bases left between them. This CDR3 reads CASSLLGGAIGELYF. The CDR3 DNA reads as TGTGCCAGCAGTTTATTGGGGGGCGCGATCGGGGAGCTGTATTTT.

Ten or more counts support this clonotype. J is TRBJ2-1 and V is TRBV9, with TRBD2 identical over 11 bases. The germline gives CDR1 SGDLS, CDR2 YYNGEE. CDR3 length: 15 residues. The V segment lost 5 bases and the J segment 7 bases; nucleotides outside the gene matches: 8. CDR3 loop: CASRKGTSGSNEQFF. The CDR3 bases are TGTGCCAGCAGAAAAGGGACTAGCGGATCTAATGAGCAGTTCTTC.

This clonotype came up many times. The chain recombines TRBV19 with TRBJ2-1; the D gene is possibly TRBD2 (5 bases). The CDR3 length is 14 residues. The V gene's germline CDR1 is LNHDA and CDR2 SQIVND (reference sequence). Trimming took off 1 base at V and 6 bases at J, with 10 bases between the two ends. CDR3 coding DNA: TGTGCCAGTAGTATAGGACTATCCGCCAATGAGCAGTTCTTC. Translated: CASSIGLSANEQFF.

This clonotype occurred once. The chain recombines TRBV6-2 or TRBV6-3 with TRBJ2-1, with no clear D. CDR3 size: 15 residues. In germline, CDR1 is MNHEY, CDR2 SVGEGT. V was cut by 8 bases and J by 8 bases, with 22 bases left in between. The CDR3 spells CASAPRFGPFDEQFF. CDR3 in DNA: TGTGCCAGCGCACCCAGATTCGGGCCTTTCGATGAGCAGTTCTTC.

This clonotype occurred many times. The V call is TRBV28, the J call TRBJ2-7, with D perhaps TRBD2 (7 bases). Germline V CDR1 and CDR2: MDHEN, SYDVKM. V was pared by 2 bases and J by 6 bases, with 14 bases between. The CDR3 consists of 14 residues. Written as DNA, the CDR3 is TGTGCCAGCAGTTTAAGGCAAGGGGGGGTCGAGCAGTACTTC. This translates into CASSLRQGGVEQYF.

The rearrangement joins TRBV7-2 to TRBJ1-2, with 9 bases matching TRBD1. This CDR3 contains 14 residues. The V gene's germline CDR1 is SGHTA and CDR2 FQGNSA. Trimming took 1 base from V and 8 from J; bases not matched to a gene: 5. The CDR3 is CASSLGRTGEGYTF. For the CDR3, the DNA is TGTGCCAGCAGCTTAGGGCGGACAGGGGAAGGCTACACCTTC.

The chain carries TRBV5-1 and TRBJ2-7; a possible D gene is TRBD1 (6 bases). This CDR3 comprises 14 residues. CDR1 and CDR2 from the germline V gene are SGHRS and YFSETQ. V shed 5 bases and J shed 7 bases, with 19 bases lying between them. DNA of the CDR3: TGCGCCAGCAGTCAGACAGGTCGGGCTGGGGAGCAGTACTTC. It specifies CASSQTGRAGEQYF.

On this clonotype itself: A far larger clone lies a single base away; this is likely a read error. The J gene is TRBJ2-7, the V gene TRBV6-2 or TRBV6-3, with 7 bases identical to TRBD1. The CDR3 totals 17 residues. CDR1 is MNHEY, CDR2 SVGEGT, per germline. Trimming removed 0 bases from V and 7 bases from J; junction bases left unmatched: 15. CDR3 protein: CASSYSTGVGEYNEQYF. CDR3 in DNA: TGTGCCAGCAGTTACTCTACAGGGGTGGGGGAATACAATGAGCAGTACTTC.

This clonotype was found many times. The chain joins TRBV15 to TRBJ2-7, with D tentatively TRBD1 or TRBD2 (5 bases each). Germline-derived CDR1 and CDR2 are LNHNV and YYDKDF (reference sequence). Trimming took 1 base from V and 3 from J, leaving 16 bases between them. The CDR3 spans 16 residues. CDR3 coding DNA: TGTGCCACCAGCAGAGCCAGGGACCAGTCAAACTACGAGCAGTACTTC. This translates into CATSRARDQSNYEQYF.

This clonotype was seen repeatedly, ten times or more. V gene TRBV2 combines with J gene TRBJ1-1; D gene unclear. The CDR3 loop spans 15 amino acids. CDR1 and CDR2 (germline): SNHLY, FYNNEI. V lost 3 bases and J 0 bases, leaving 11 bases between the germline ends. In DNA, the CDR3 is TGTGCCAGCAGTGATGGGAGCGGGATGAACACTGAAGCTTTCTTT. Its translation is CASSDGSGMNTEAFF.

Of note for this clonotype: It is likely a read error: a sequence one base away is far more abundant. This chain connects TRBV28 to TRBJ2-1; tentative D call: TRBD2 (5 bases). The CDR3 is 13 amino acids. The V end was cut by 6 bases, the J end by 13 bases, with 19 bases between. Germline V gene data show CDR1 as MDHEN and CDR2 as SYDVKM. CDR3 DNA: TGTGCCAGCAGCCCCTTCCCTTGGGAGACCCAGTTCTTC. Translation: CASSPFPWETQFF.

This clonotype occurred many times. The gene calls are TRBV6-2 or TRBV6-3 and TRBJ2-7, with 12 bases lining up with TRBD1. Germline V gene sequence: CDR1 MNHEY, CDR2 SVGEGT. The CDR3 loop spans 14 amino acids. The ends lost 4 bases at V and 6 bases at J; junction bases unmatched: 4. CDR3 DNA sequence: TGTGCCAGCAGTTCCGGGACAGGGGGCCGCGAGCAGTACTTC. Translating gives CASSSGTGGREQYF.